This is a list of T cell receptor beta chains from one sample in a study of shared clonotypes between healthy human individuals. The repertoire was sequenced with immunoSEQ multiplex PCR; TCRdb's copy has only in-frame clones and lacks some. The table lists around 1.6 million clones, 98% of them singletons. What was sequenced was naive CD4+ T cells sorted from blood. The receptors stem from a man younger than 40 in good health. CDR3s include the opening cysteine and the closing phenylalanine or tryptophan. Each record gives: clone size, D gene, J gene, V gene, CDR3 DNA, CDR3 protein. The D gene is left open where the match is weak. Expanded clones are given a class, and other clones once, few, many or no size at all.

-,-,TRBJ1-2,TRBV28,TGTGCCAGCAGTTCGGACACCTATGGCTACACCTTC,CASSSDTYGYTF
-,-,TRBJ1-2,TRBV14,TGTGCCAGCAGCCGAAACAGGGTTTCTGGCTACACCTTC,CASSRNRVSGYTF
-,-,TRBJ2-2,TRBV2,TGTGCCAGCAGCATAGGCGGGGAGCTGTTTTTT,CASSIGGELFF
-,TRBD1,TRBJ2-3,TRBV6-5,TGTGCCAGCAGTTACGGAGACAGGGTACTGGATACGCAGTATTTT,CASSYGDRVLDTQYF
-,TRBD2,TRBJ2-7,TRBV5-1,TGCGCCAGCAGCCCGGGACTAGCGGGAGTAGTTTACGAGCAGTACTTC,CASSPGLAGVVYEQYF
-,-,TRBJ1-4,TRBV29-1,TGCAGCGTTTCTACCGTGGGACCCGGGGAAAAACTGTTTTTT,CSVSTVGPGEKLFF
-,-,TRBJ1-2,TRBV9,TGTGCCAGCAGCGAGGGGGGTAACTATGGCTACACCTTC,CASSEGGNYGYTF
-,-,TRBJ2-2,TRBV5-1,TGCGCCAGCAGCTTGGTGGGGACCGGGGAGCTGTTTTTT,CASSLVGTGELFF
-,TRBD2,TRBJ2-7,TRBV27,TGTGCCAGCAGTTTATCTGCTAGCGGGTGGACCGAGCAGTACTTC,CASSLSASGWTEQYF
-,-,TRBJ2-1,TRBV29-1,TGCAGCGTCCTGTGGGGGGCTTACAATGAGCAGTTCTTC,CSVLWGAYNEQFF
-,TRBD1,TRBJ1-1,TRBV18,TGTGCCAGCTCAAGGGACAGGTTGAACACTGAAGCTTTCTTT,CASSRDRLNTEAFF
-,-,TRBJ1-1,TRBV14,TGTGCCAGCAGCCGAAATGGAGCAGGGGCGAACACTGAAGCTTTCTTT,CASSRNGAGANTEAFF
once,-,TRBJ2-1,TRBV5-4,TGTGCCAGCAGCCCGCGACAGGTTAAGAGGTACAATGAGCAGTTCTTC,CASSPRQVKRYNEQFF
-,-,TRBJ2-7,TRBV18,TGTGCCAGCTCACCATCGGTGGGCCCCTACGAGCAGTACTTC,CASSPSVGPYEQYF